The 15 T cell receptor beta chains below come from one sample, sequenced in a study of blood T cell repertoires in COVID-19. Sequencing used immunoSEQ multiplex PCR; TCRdb keeps in-frame clones, though not all of them. This table has over 200,000 clones, approximately 80% appearing once. What was sequenced was peripheral blood. Receptors originate from a man aged 40-55 years who had recovered from COVID-19.

This rearrangement joins TRBV5-1 to TRBJ2-7; D is possibly TRBD2 (6 bases). Trimming removed 0 bases at V and 2 bases at J, with 15 bases between. Germline lookup yields CDR1 SGHRS and CDR2 YFSETQ. The CDR3 is 16 residues long. The CDR3 loop is CASSLVSGSPTYEQYF. Here the CDR3 DNA reads TGCGCCAGCAGCTTGGTATCCGGGAGTCCGACCTACGAGCAGTACTTC.

This rearrangement joins TRBV30 to TRBJ1-3; D gene ambiguous. Between the trimmed V and J ends, which lost 0 bases and 0 bases, there was a span of 12 bases. This CDR3 spans 16 amino acids. Germline assignment: CDR1 GTSNPN and CDR2 SVGIG (reference sequence). As DNA, the CDR3 is TGTGCCTGGAGTGTACGGCAGGCCAACTCTGGAAACACCATATATTTT. This translates into CAWSVRQANSGNTIYF.

The genes are TRBV20-1 and TRBJ1-5, with D maybe TRBD1 (6 bases). Germline V CDR1 and CDR2: DFQATT, SNEGSKA (reference sequence). The ends were cut back, 3 bases at V and 5 bases at J, with 17 bases in the middle. The CDR3 has 15 residues. The DNA for the CDR3 is TGCAGTGCTAGTAGGGCACAGGGTAGGGATCAGCCCCAGCATTTT. Protein product: CSASRAQGRDQPQHF.

This clone has just one count. The chain joins TRBV18 to TRBJ1-3; 11 bases fit TRBD1. The CDR3 consists of 15 residues. V lost 5 bases to trimming and J lost 4 bases; unmatched junction nucleotides: 4. Germline V lookup: CDR1 KGHSH, CDR2 LQKENI. The CDR3 is CASSADRGPGNTIYF. DNA of the CDR3: TGTGCCAGCTCAGCGGACAGGGGGCCAGGAAACACCATATATTTT.

This clone occurred once. V gene TRBV6-5 combines with J gene TRBJ1-5, with D hard to call. The germline V gene has CDR1 MNHEY and CDR2 SVGAGI. The CDR3 is 15 residues long. Trimming took off 5 bases at V and 7 bases at J, with 18 bases between the two ends. The CDR3 loop is CASSTQNGDGQPQHF. In nucleotides, the CDR3 is TGTGCCAGCAGTACTCAAAACGGGGATGGACAGCCCCAGCATTTT.

This rearrangement joins TRBV10-1 to TRBJ2-1; 10 bases agree with TRBD2. V lost 2 bases to trimming and J lost 10 bases; unmatched junction nucleotides: 2. CDR3 size: 13 residues. The germline CDR1 and CDR2 sequences are WNHNN and SYGVQD (reference sequence). For the CDR3, the DNA is TGCGCCAGCAGTGAGCTAGCGGGAGACGAGCAGTTCTTC. It yields the protein CASSELAGDEQFF.

The chain uses TRBV5-1 and TRBJ2-3; unclear D gene. The germline V and J ends were trimmed by 4 bases and 4 bases, with 10 bases remaining between them. Germline V gene data show CDR1 as SGHRS and CDR2 as YFSETQ. The CDR3 is 13 amino acids. The CDR3 protein is CASSMAVADTQYF. The CDR3 DNA follows: TGCGCCAGCAGCATGGCAGTGGCAGATACGCAGTATTTT. Full variable domain (outside the CDR3, taken from reference TRBV5-1 and TRBJ2-3): KAGVTQTPRYLIKTRGQQVTLSCSPISGHRSVSWYQQTPGQGLQFLFEYFSETQRNKGNFPGRFSGRQFSNSRSEMNVSTLELGDSALYLCASSMAVADTQYFGPGTRLTVL.

The chain links TRBV24-1 to TRBJ1-1; TRBD1 matches 9 bases. V shed 9 bases and J 4 bases; nucleotides not matched to a gene: 8. From germline, CDR1 is KGHDR and CDR2 SFDVKD. The CDR3 covers 14 residues. CDR3 coding DNA: TGTGCCACCCTTCTACAGGGGGCAGGCACTGAAGCTTTCTTT. Its protein is CATLLQGAGTEAFF.

The CDR3 DNA reads as TGTGCCAGCAGCTACCCGGGTGCAGACCAGCCCCAGCATTTT. Encoded protein: CASSYPGADQPQHF. The chain carries TRBV6-5 and TRBJ1-5, with no clear D. This CDR3 spans 14 amino acids. In germline, CDR1 is MNHEY, CDR2 SVGAGI. Trimming took off 6 bases at V and 7 bases at J, with 16 bases between the two ends.

The V gene is TRBV7-8, the J gene TRBJ2-5, with D perhaps TRBD2 (6 bases). The CDR3 runs to 16 residues. Trimming pared 3 bases from V and 2 bases from J, leaving 16 bases between. In germline, CDR1 is SGHVS, CDR2 FQNEAQ. The CDR3 coding sequence is TGTGCCAGCAGCTTCCTTAGTAGTGGGGGGCAAGAGACCCAGTACTTC. Protein: CASSFLSSGGQETQYF.

This rearrangement joins TRBV7-9 to TRBJ2-3; D unclear. V was cut by 1 base and J by 6 bases, with 5 bases left in between. The CDR3 extends over 12 amino acids. CDR1 and CDR2 from the germline V gene are SEHNR and FQNEAQ (reference sequence). The CDR3 region has the DNA TGTGCCAGCAGCTTAGGAACTGATACGCAGTATTTT. It yields the protein CASSLGTDTQYF.

This clone has only a few counts. The J gene is TRBJ1-1, the V gene TRBV24-1, with 7 bases that match TRBD1. J lost 0 bases, V lost 7 bases, and 7 bases had no gene match. Germline CDR1 reads KGHDR; CDR2 reads SFDVKD. The CDR3 loop spans 15 amino acids. CDR3 coding DNA: TGTGCCACCAGGGGGCGAGGGGGCATGAACACTGAAGCTTTCTTT. Translating gives CATRGRGGMNTEAFF.

The genes are TRBV19 and TRBJ1-1; perhaps TRBD1 as D (6 bases). Germline V gives CDR1 LNHDA, CDR2 SQIVND (reference sequence). This CDR3 comprises 12 residues. The V end lost 5 bases, the J end lost 11 bases, and 15 bases lay between the germline ends. The CDR3 DNA is TGTGCCAGTAGTGGCGGGGGGCGTCAGGCTTTCTTT. This codes for CASSGGGRQAFF.

The J gene is TRBJ1-6, the V gene TRBV28, with D unresolved. The germline gives CDR1 MDHEN, CDR2 SYDVKM. There are 16 residues in the CDR3. The germline V and J ends were trimmed by 8 bases and 0 bases, with 14 bases remaining between them. The CDR3 loop is CASLPGSHSYNSPLHF. As DNA, the CDR3 is TGTGCCAGCCTCCCCGGGAGCCACTCCTATAATTCACCCCTCCACTTT.

This rearrangement joins TRBV10-1 to TRBJ2-2; tentatively, D is TRBD1 (6 bases). The CDR3 totals 14 residues. CDR1 and CDR2 from the germline V gene are WNHNN and SYGVQD (reference sequence). The V and J ends lost 6 bases and 5 bases respectively, with 13 bases between them. CDR3 bases: TGCGCCAGCAGGGCAGGGGTTGGGACCGGGGAGCTGTTTTTT. Its protein is CASRAGVGTGELFF.